The T cell receptor beta chain under discussion was sequenced for a study of neurological immune-mediated disorders. 2 million unsorted PBMCs were stored in RNAlater at -80 °C before RNA extraction. Looked up from germline, CDR1 is MDHEN and CDR2 is SYDVKM. This CDR3 comprises 18 residues. Trimming pared 1 base from V and 0 bases from J, leaving 13 bases between. This clonotype was seen ten or more times. TCRdb reanalysed the 5' RACE reads using MiXCR and keeps one entry per CDR3 protein. The sample has roughly 56,000 distinct CDR3 sequences; roughly 10% are singletons. The receptor was isolated from a man aged 55 to 70 in good health. The chain links TRBV28 to TRBJ2-6, with a tentative D call TRBD2 (6 bases). What was sequenced was PBMCs. CDR3 sequence: CASSLSRGSLSGANVLTF. In nucleotides, the CDR3 is TGTGCCAGCAGTTTATCCCGGGGGTCCCTCTCTGGGGCCAACGTCCTGACTTTC.